Detailed here is one TCR beta chain. This receptor's antigen is unknown. Base-call qualities are not available, and no considerably larger clone is one nucleotide away. This sample is part of a study of cytomegalovirus exposure and HLA in healthy donors listed by TCRdb under 2017. Study-wide context: According to an earlier analysis of 550 to 750 of the donors, some 170 million T cells yielded 95 million to 140 million unique TCR beta sequences and roughly 280 Gb of sequence data. Roughly 290 gigabases of sequencing data and around 85 million unique TCR sequences made up an early release that covered several hundred HLA-typed donors. The genetic ancestry cluster associated with self-reported Caucasian donors included about 81% of the 398 genotyped donors. The aim of the study was to test whether cataloging public T cell receptors could identify signatures of past pathogen exposure. The study profiled the T cell repertoires of under 700 subjects by immunosequencing and related them to cytomegalovirus serostatus. Along with the roughly 700-subject first cohort, a separate validation cohort of 120 different subjects was used. The study combined high-throughput TCR immunosequencing, statistical association of individual TCRs with disease status, and machine learning to predict cytomegalovirus infection status. A later analysis re-analyzed previously published TCR beta repertoires from 666 donors and added high-resolution HLA genotyping to study TCR occurrence patterns. Rather than drawing on any new phenotypic data, the later analysis identified candidate immune exposures from TCR beta sequences and the way those sequences occurred across donors. To decide whether each TCR beta V gene segment behaved as functional or pseudogenic, an earlier analysis of nearly 600 of the donors relied on high-throughput TCR beta sequencing. Donor age, sex, ethnicity and CMV serostatus were collected together with the repertoire data. A later genetic analysis took genome-wide SNP genotypes for about 65% of the roughly 670 donors and used that subset as a discovery cohort. All discovery cohort repertoires had been generated using a single sequencing platform. Class I and class II HLA loci were covered by the typing at four-digit resolution. The number of donors typed differed by locus, with roughly 629-640 for A, B, C, DRB1 and DQB1, 522 for DQA1, approximately 570 for DPA1, and about 450 for DPB1. Five DR-DQ haplotypes were treated as single units for association and clustering because of strong linkage in the cohort. Among about 400 genotyped donors of the cohort, an average of approximately 200,000 unique TCR beta nucleotide sequences was sequenced per donor, of which 15% to 20% were non-productive. Findings and caveats that apply to the study as a whole: Assigning TCR associations to individual alleles was difficult when HLA alleles, especially DR and DQ, strongly co-occurred. At a false discovery rate of 0.05, a later analysis linked roughly 17,000 TCR beta sequences to specific HLA alleles. The presence/absence analyses assumed that sequencing depth was roughly uniform across donors, and that assumption may not be true. According to a later analysis, parvovirus B19, influenza, CMV and Epstein-Barr virus appeared linked to several top co-occurrence clusters. Correlated functional status among segregating V segments might be attributable to linkage disequilibrium, but an unknown experimental factor could not be ruled out. The sequencing pipeline was judged likely to have produced a cluster of highly shared sequence variants as a technical artifact. This cohort had only TCR beta chains sequenced, and the lack of alpha or paired-chain data limited which features could be detected. HLA typing was unavailable for some donors at each locus, so association tests used only the typed subset. Most TCR sequences were observed very rarely across donors, whereas some public TCRs were present in many individuals. In a later analysis, most CMV-associated TCR beta chains were found to appear HLA-restricted, with HLA associations seemingly driven largely by CMV exposure. Because the 87-base-pair reads could not distinguish some IMGT-functional V segments, including TRBV6-2 and TRBV6-3, those segments were excluded. According to a later analysis, TCR association rates differed among HLA loci, with DRB1 alleles showing the most associated TCRs and HLA-C alleles showing the fewest. A further reported finding was that TCR beta sequences accurately predicted the HLA-A and HLA-B alleles for most subjects in the first cohort. The earlier analysis of some 540 of the donors excluded 15 to 20 rarely observed V segments, including chromosome 9 orphons, because counts were too low. An association between a missense DCLRE1C variant and V-gene and J-gene trimming of TCR beta chains was found in a later genetic analysis and replicated in an independent cohort. In a later analysis, HLA-associated TCR beta chains were found to be more clonally expanded and to have lower generation probabilities than equally common non-associated chains. The authors suggested that the approach could potentially be extended to other disease states and immunological phenotypes. In both the original and validation cohorts, the classifier was reported to diagnose cytomegalovirus status with high specificity and sensitivity. In an earlier analysis of about 540 of the donors, most TCR beta V segments were observed in productive rearrangements about 87% or about 30% of the time, broadly matching IMGT annotations. In a later genetic analysis, fewer N-insertions in productive TCRs were reported among donors in an Asian-associated ancestry cluster than the approximately 630-donor mean. The study listed 170 or so TCR beta chains as associated with cytomegalovirus. A few of the identified cytomegalovirus-associated TCR beta chains were confirmed in vitro to be specific for cytomegalovirus antigens. Immune exposure information for the cohort was limited to CMV serostatus.

CDR1 and CDR2 are read off the germline V gene as MNHEY and SVGAGI. Trimming takes 4 bases off V and 5 bases off J; junction bases not matched to a gene: 7. The CDR3 goes from the cysteine to the phenylalanine over 15 residues. Left in the record is the CDR3 DNA by itself, 45 bases read in frame from the first base. The cohort comprised fewer than 750 healthy bone marrow donors. At the time of sampling, every cohort member was nominally healthy, though immune exposures that went unrecorded were likely present. The donor tested CMV seropositive, placing the donor among the approximately 310 seropositive members of the cohort. Each donor provided a peripheral blood sample, and peripheral blood mononuclear cells were used for TCR beta sequencing. Genomic DNA extraction from the blood cell samples was performed with the Qiagen DNeasy Blood Extraction Kit. The method behind the library was the immunoSEQ multiplex PCR assay. For the multiplex PCR, a mixture combining 60 forward primers for TCR Vbeta segments and 13 reverse primers for TCR Jbeta segments was used. Amplification of the CDR3 region of rearranged TCR beta genes was performed with a multiplex PCR assay on genomic DNA. On the Illumina HiSeq System, the amplified TCR beta libraries were sequenced as 87-base-pair reads. Processing in the source paper ran as follows. In a later analysis, tens of millions of unique TCR beta chains were counted across the 650 to 700 repertoires, and about 9.9 million of these chains were shared by at least two donors. To remove PCR and sequencing errors, raw reads were error-corrected and collapsed into unique sequences using a nearest-neighbor algorithm that merged closely related sequences. V, D and J gene segments were assigned by aligning CDR3 sequences to IMGT reference sequences. For a sequence to be retained, a match of at least six nucleotides was required to both a V gene segment and a J gene segment. A rearrangement was called productive if the CDR3 had no stop codons and remained in frame with V and J, and every other rearrangement was called non-productive. CDR3 was defined by IMGT convention, running from the second conserved V-encoded cysteine to the conserved J-encoded phenylalanine. In an earlier analysis of some 550 of the donors, sequences lacking an unambiguous match to a single V gene segment were excluded. An earlier analysis of several hundred of the donors called V segments functional above 56.7% productive rearrangements and segregating when the between-donor standard deviation exceeded 5%. A statistical classification framework was built for diagnosing cytomegalovirus status from the catalog of TCR beta chain sequences. In a later analysis, TCR nucleotide sequences were compared against IMGT/GENE-DB human TR gene sequences so that V and J genes could be assigned. A later analysis assigned CDR3 sequences and most-parsimonious VDJ recombination scenarios with the TCRdist pipeline. In a later analysis, each TCR beta chain was defined by its CDR3 amino acid sequence together with its V-gene family, and reads without a unique V-gene family were excluded. As a way to deal with suspected cross-contamination and a sequencing artifact, a later analysis dropped 450 to 600 nucleotide sequences that were highly shared and had low generation probability. In a later analysis, a clonal expansion index for each public chain was calculated from normalized within-repertoire ranks of inferred template counts. Generation probabilities in a later analysis came from a VDJ recombination model fitted to out-of-frame rearrangements, and those results were checked against IGoR. In a later analysis, TCR-TCR, TCR-HLA and TCR-CMV co-occurrence was scored with hypergeometric tests, and a repertoire-size bias correction was applied to TCR pairs. In a later analysis, false discovery rates were estimated by permuting HLA or CMV assignments 20 times. A later analysis grouped co-occurring TCRs with DBSCAN, adding TCRdist sequence similarity when clustering within HLA-allele-positive subsets. For co-occurrence clustering, repertoires with fewer than 30,000 or more than 120,000 public chains were excluded, along with five or six repertoires with anomalous nucleotide sharing. The immuneACCESS repertoire file appears here via TCRdb, limited to in-frame rearrangements. These files lack a portion of the clones; in checked studies, under half of the deficit traces to unresolved V genes, and the cause of the others is not known. The DNA was the basis for D and trimming; V, J and clone size are from that table. The sample table shows roughly 77,000 clones, and 65% to 70% are seen once. The top ten constitute 6.9% of the sample.

The receptor comes from a woman in her forties or fifties in good health and CMV-seropositive. Material: PBMCs. The V and J genes are TRBV6-5 and TRBJ1-4; 7 of the junction bases match TRBD1. This receptor carries the CDR3 CASSFRDRINEKLFF. The nucleotide sequence is given as TGTGCCAGCAGTTTCCGGGACAGAATAAATGAAAAACTGTTTTTT.